The entry below gives a single TCR beta chain sequence along with its context. Its antigen is undetermined. The source of the sample is a study of cytomegalovirus exposure and HLA in healthy donors. Whole-study findings and limits: Because they were indistinguishable, some V segments, including TRBV6-2 and TRBV6-3, were excluded. Immune exposure data for these donors was limited to CMV serostatus.

Unrecorded immune exposure was likely among donors, who were nominally healthy when sampled. Per germline, CDR1 SGHRS and CDR2 YFSETQ. The CDR3 has 13 residues. Trimming took off 9 bases at V and 5 bases at J, with 15 bases between the two ends. PCR amplification relied on 60 Vbeta primers (plus 13 Jbeta primers). Using immunoSEQ multiplex PCR, the repertoire was profiled, and TCRdb retains in-frame clones only, with some absent. This sample has some 170,000 clones, with 65% to 80% found just once. The chain is built from TRBV5-1 and TRBJ2-1; no clear D. The sequenced sample consisted of PBMCs. The clonotype originates from a woman aged 50 to 65 in good health and CMV-seropositive. CDR3 sequence (DNA): TGCGCCACGAAGTACTCAGGAAACAATGAGCAGTTCTTC. Translating gives CATKYSGNNEQFF.